The table lists the clone carrying this T cell receptor beta chain with many counts. The antigen remains undetermined. The data originate from a study of T cells after yellow fever vaccination. General study points: Clonotypes found in both CD4 and CD8 compartments made up a small share.

Germline assignment: CDR1 ENHRY and CDR2 SYGVKD. This CDR3 comprises 13 residues. V shed 8 bases and J 0 bases; nucleotides not matched to a gene: 0. MiXCR, run by TCRdb on the 5' RACE reads, gives a single entry per CDR3 protein. Altogether about 340,000 distinct CDR3 sequences are present, about 4% being singletons, with the ten largest covering less than 25%. Sequences were derived from PBMCs, sampled 5 days after the yellow fever booster vaccination. The chain recombines TRBV10-3 with TRBJ2-3, with 9 nucleotides matching TRBD1. The sequence was collected from a young man who received the YFV17D yellow fever vaccine. This CDR3 is CAIGTGSTDTQYF. The CDR3 DNA follows: TGTGCCATCGGGACAGGGAGCACAGATACGCAGTATTTT.